One T cell receptor beta chain is described in this entry. Libraries were prepared by immunoSEQ multiplex PCR; TCRdb keeps only in-frame clonotypes and omits some of them. Among about 42,000 clones listed, 80% to 95% were seen once. The data were obtained in a study of T cell changes during pregnancy in multiple sclerosis. V lost 4 bases and J lost 3, with 17 bases in between. In germline, CDR1 is SGHNT, CDR2 YYREEE (reference sequence). This CDR3 has 15 amino acids. This receptor was obtained from a female donor in good health, enrolled as a control in a pregnancy study. The material was CD4+ T cells from peripheral blood mononuclear cells, obtained after pregnancy. The chain couples TRBV5-4 to TRBJ2-7; D may be TRBD1 (5 bases). The CDR3 here is CASSQDTAPHYEQYF. The DNA of the CDR3 is TGTGCCAGCAGCCAGGACACGGCCCCCCACTACGAGCAGTACTTC.